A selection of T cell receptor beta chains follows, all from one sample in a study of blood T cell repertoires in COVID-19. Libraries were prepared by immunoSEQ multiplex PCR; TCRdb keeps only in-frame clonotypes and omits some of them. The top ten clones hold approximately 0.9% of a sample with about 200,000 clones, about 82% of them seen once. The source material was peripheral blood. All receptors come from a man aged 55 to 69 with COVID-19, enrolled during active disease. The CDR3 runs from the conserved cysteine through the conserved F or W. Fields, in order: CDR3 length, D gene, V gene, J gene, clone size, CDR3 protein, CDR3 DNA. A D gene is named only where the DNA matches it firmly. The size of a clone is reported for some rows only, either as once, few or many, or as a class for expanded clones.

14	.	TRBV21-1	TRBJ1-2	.	CASSKAPFNYGYTF	TGTGCCAGCAGCAAAGCCCCCTTTAACTATGGCTACACCTTC
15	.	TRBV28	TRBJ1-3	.	CASSSQGSGGNTIYF	TGTGCCAGCAGTTCCCAGGGGTCCGGAGGAAACACCATATATTTT
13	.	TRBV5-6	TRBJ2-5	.	CASSLAGVETQYF	TGTGCCAGCAGCTTGGCAGGGGTCGAGACCCAGTACTTC
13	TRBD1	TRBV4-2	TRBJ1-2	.	CASSQQGAYGYTF	TGTGCCAGCAGCCAGCAGGGGGCCTATGGCTACACCTTC
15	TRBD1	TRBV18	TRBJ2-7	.	CASSPGQGLSYEQYF	TGTGCCAGCTCACCTGGACAGGGATTGTCCTACGAGCAGTACTTC
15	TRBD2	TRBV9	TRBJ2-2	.	CASSVDDGRTGELFF	TGTGCCAGCAGCGTAGATGACGGGAGGACCGGGGAGCTGTTTTTT
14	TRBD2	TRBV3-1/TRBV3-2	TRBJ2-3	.	CASSPSGYTDTQYF	TGTGCCAGCAGCCCTAGCGGTTACACAGATACGCAGTATTTT
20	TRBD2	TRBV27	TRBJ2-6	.	CASSLWSYREGTGGANVLTF	TGTGCCAGCAGCTTATGGAGCTACCGGGAGGGCACTGGTGGGGCCAACGTCCTGACTTTC
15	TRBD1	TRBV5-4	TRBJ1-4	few	CASSSTGQGREKLFF	TGTGCCAGCAGCTCCACAGGACAGGGGAGGGAAAAACTGTTTTTT
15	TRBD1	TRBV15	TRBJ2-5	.	CATSRGTGEVETQYF	TGTGCCACCAGCAGAGGGACAGGAGAAGTGGAGACCCAGTACTTC
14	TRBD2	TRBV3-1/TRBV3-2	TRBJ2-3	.	CASSQGTSGNTQYF	TGTGCCAGCAGCCAGGGGACTAGCGGGAATACGCAGTATTTT
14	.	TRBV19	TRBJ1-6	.	CASSIEGGHSPLHF	TGTGCCAGTAGTATAGAAGGGGGACATTCACCCCTCCACTTT
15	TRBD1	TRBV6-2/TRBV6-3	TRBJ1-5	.	CASSLEEGAGQPQHF	TGTGCCAGCAGTTTAGAGGAGGGGGCCGGTCAGCCCCAGCATTTT
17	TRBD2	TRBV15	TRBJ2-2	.	CATSRDRGRALAGELFF	TGTGCCACCAGCAGAGATCGAGGGAGGGCCCTGGCCGGGGAGCTGTTTTTT
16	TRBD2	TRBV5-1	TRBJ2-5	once	CASSTGTSGNGETQYF	TGCGCCAGCAGCACAGGGACTAGCGGGAACGGGGAGACCCAGTACTTC
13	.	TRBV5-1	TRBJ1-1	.	CASSPRTGTEAFF	TGCGCCAGCAGCCCCCGGACGGGGACTGAAGCTTTCTTT
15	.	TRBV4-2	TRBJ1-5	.	CASSQDPYSNQPQHF	TGTGCCAGCAGCCAAGATCCGTATAGCAATCAGCCCCAGCATTTT
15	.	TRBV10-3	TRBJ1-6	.	CAISEDGGAGSPLHF	TGTGCCATCAGTGAGGACGGGGGAGCAGGTTCACCCCTCCACTTT
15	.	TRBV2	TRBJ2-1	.	CASSVEESSYNEQFF	TGTGCCAGCAGTGTTGAGGAGAGCTCCTACAATGAGCAGTTCTTC
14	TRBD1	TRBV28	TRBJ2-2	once	CASSGTGNTGELFF	TGTGCCAGCAGCGGGACAGGGAACACCGGGGAGCTGTTTTTT
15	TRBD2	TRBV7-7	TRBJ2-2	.	CASSLGGGSTGELFF	TGTGCCAGCAGCTTAGGCGGGGGGAGCACCGGGGAGCTGTTTTTT
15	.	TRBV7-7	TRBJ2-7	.	CASSLFCGGSYEQYF	TGTGCCAGCAGCTTATTTTGCGGAGGATCCTACGAGCAGTACTTC
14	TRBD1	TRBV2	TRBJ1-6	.	CASIPGQGSSPLHF	TGTGCCAGCATCCCGGGACAGGGGAGTTCACCCCTCCACTTT
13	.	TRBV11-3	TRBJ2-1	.	CASSSASSYEQFF	TGTGCCAGCAGCTCCGCGAGTAGTTACGAGCAGTTCTTC
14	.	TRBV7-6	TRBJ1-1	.	CASSPGQLNTEAFF	TGTGCCAGCAGCCCCGGACAGTTGAACACTGAAGCTTTCTTT
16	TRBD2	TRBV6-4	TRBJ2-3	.	CASSDGSGSPSDTQYF	TGTGCCAGCAGTGACGGGAGCGGGAGTCCGTCCGATACGCAGTATTTT
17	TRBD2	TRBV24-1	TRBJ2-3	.	CATSGTAGVGGSDTQYF	TGTGCCACCAGTGGGACGGCGGGAGTTGGGGGGTCCGATACGCAGTATTTT
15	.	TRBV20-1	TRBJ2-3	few	CSASQRATSTDTQYF	TGCAGTGCTAGTCAGCGGGCCACTAGCACAGATACGCAGTATTTT
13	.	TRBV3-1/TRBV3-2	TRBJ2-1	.	CASRTTPHDEQFF	TGTGCCAGCAGGACTACCCCTCACGATGAGCAGTTCTTC
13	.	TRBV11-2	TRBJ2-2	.	CASSFGQQGELFF	TGTGCCAGCAGCTTCGGACAGCAAGGGGAGCTGTTTTTT
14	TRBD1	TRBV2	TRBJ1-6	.	CASSGQGRSSPLHF	TGTGCCAGCAGCGGACAGGGTAGGAGTTCACCCCTCCACTTT
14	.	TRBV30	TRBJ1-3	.	CAWSAGLPGNTIYF	TGTGCCTGGAGCGCGGGACTGCCCGGAAACACCATATATTTT
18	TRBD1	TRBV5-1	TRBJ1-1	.	CASSFGQGSHYMNTEAFF	TGCGCCAGCAGCTTCGGACAGGGGTCACATTACATGAACACTGAAGCTTTCTTT
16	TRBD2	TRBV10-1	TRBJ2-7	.	CASSESRTSGPYEQYF	TGCGCCAGCAGTGAGTCCAGGACTAGCGGGCCTTACGAGCAGTACTTC
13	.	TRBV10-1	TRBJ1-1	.	CASGEGRDTEAFF	TGCGCCAGCGGGGAAGGGAGGGACACTGAAGCTTTCTTT
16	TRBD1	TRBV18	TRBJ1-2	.	CASSLGTGLVNSGYTF	TGTGCCAGCTCACTTGGGACAGGGCTCGTTAATTCGGGCTACACCTTC
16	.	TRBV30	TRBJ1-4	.	CAWSVRGGGNGEKLFF	TGTGCCTGGAGTGTAAGAGGGGGGGGAAACGGTGAAAAACTGTTTTTT
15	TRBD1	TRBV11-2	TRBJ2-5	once	CASTPGTGLRETQYF	TGTGCCAGCACCCCTGGGACAGGGCTCAGGGAGACCCAGTACTTC
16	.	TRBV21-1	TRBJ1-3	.	CASSSGTTEAGNTIYF	TGTGCCAGCAGCAGCGGGACCACAGAGGCTGGAAACACCATATATTTT
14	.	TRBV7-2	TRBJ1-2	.	CASSPDRNFYGYTF	TGTGCCAGCAGCCCTGACAGGAACTTCTATGGCTACACCTTC
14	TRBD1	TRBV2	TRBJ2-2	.	CASRRDRDTGELFF	TGTGCCAGCAGAAGGGACAGAGACACCGGGGAGCTGTTTTTT
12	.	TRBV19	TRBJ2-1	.	CASSISYNEQFF	TGTGCCAGTAGTATCTCTTACAATGAGCAGTTCTTC
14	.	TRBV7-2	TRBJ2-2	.	CASSLVGSTGELFF	TGTGCCAGCAGCTTAGTGGGGAGCACCGGGGAGCTGTTTTTT
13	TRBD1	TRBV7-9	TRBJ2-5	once	CASSHRGRETQYF	TGTGCCAGCAGCCACAGGGGCCGGGAGACCCAGTACTTC
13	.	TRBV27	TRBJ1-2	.	CASSTGSLGGYTF	TGTGCCAGCAGCACAGGGTCCCTGGGTGGCTACACCTTC
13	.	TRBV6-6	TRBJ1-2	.	CATRQDLNYGYTF	TGTGCCACCCGACAGGACCTAAACTATGGCTACACCTTC
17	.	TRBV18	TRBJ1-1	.	CASSPSKGRGQNTEAFF	TGTGCCAGCTCACCGTCGAAAGGCAGGGGCCAAAACACTGAAGCTTTCTTT
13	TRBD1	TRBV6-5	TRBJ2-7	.	CAIGRTGGYEQYF	TGTGCCATTGGAAGGACAGGGGGCTACGAGCAGTACTTC
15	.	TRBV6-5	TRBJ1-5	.	CASSPDPRVNQPQHF	TGTGCCAGCAGTCCCGACCCCAGGGTCAATCAGCCCCAGCATTTT
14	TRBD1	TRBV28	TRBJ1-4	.	CASGGQGRFGKLFF	TGTGCCAGCGGAGGACAGGGAAGATTTGGAAAACTGTTTTTT
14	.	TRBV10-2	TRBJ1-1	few	CASSEWAENTEAFF	TGCGCCTCCTCAGAGTGGGCCGAGAACACTGAAGCTTTCTTT
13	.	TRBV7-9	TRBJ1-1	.	CASRGSFVAEAFF	TGTGCCAGCAGGGGGAGTTTTGTCGCTGAAGCTTTCTTT
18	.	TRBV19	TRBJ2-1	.	CASSIGGRRGTPASEQFF	TGTGCCAGTAGTATAGGAGGCCGGCGGGGGACACCGGCGAGTGAGCAGTTCTTC
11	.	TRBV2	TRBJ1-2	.	CASHGGAGYTF	TGTGCCAGCCACGGGGGGGCTGGCTACACCTTC
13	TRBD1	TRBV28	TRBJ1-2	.	CASREDRGRGYTF	TGTGCCAGCAGGGAGGACAGGGGGCGCGGCTACACCTTC
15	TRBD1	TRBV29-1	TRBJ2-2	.	CSAERTGGASGELFF	TGCAGCGCCGAACGGACAGGGGGTGCAAGTGGGGAGCTGTTTTTT
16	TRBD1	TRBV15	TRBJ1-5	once	CATSRVRTGINQPQHF	TGTGCCACCAGCAGAGTTCGGACAGGCATCAATCAGCCCCAGCATTTT
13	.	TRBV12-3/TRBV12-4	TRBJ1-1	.	CASRVTSNTEAFF	TGTGCCAGCAGGGTAACATCGAACACTGAAGCTTTCTTT
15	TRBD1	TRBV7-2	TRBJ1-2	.	CASSERNRGNYGYTF	TGTGCCAGCAGCGAACGAAACAGGGGTAACTATGGCTACACCTTC
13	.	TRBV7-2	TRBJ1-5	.	CASSPGLAEPQHF	TGTGCCAGCAGCCCGGGACTGGCGGAGCCCCAGCATTTT